This T cell receptor (beta chain) was captured in a study of response to subunit inactivated influenza vaccine. Findings of the study overall: With each seasonal influenza vaccination, the authors suggested, few new T cells are recruited.

For this clonotype: Antigen: not known.

Each CDR3 protein is one row after TCRdb ran MiXCR on the RT-PCR reads. The sample gives a few hundred thousand distinct CDR3 sequences, 12% to 15% of which show up once; 11% is in the top ten. The CDR3 totals 13 residues. V dropped 6 bases and J dropped 3; count of bases not matched to a gene: 3. V and J are TRBV12-3 or TRBV12-4 and TRBJ1-2; 8 nucleotides align to TRBD1. Sequences were derived from PBMCs from blood, sampled approximately 12 days after vaccination. The sequence derives from a man aged 50 to 60 who received an inactivated influenza vaccine. This chain's CDR3 is CASRVTGDYGYTF. The DNA of the CDR3 is TGTGCCAGCAGAGTGACAGGGGACTATGGCTACACCTTC.